This T cell receptor beta chain was observed in a study of blood T cells in healthy people across ages. Study findings and constraints: Versus aged donors, long-lived donors had higher diversity and more naive CD4+ cells.

The CDR3 totals 13 residues. Germline-derived CDR1 and CDR2 are SGHRS and YFSETQ. V lost 9 bases, J lost 0 bases, and 7 bases lay in between. A note on this clonotype: What it binds is not known.

The authors ran a second PCR of about 6 to 11 cycles using a sample-barcoded 5' primer and a J-beta primer mix. TCRdb used MiXCR to reprocess the 5' RACE reads, holding one entry per CDR3 protein. Of about 1.8 million distinct CDR3 sequences listed, about 50% are singletons. The sample consisted of blood. The chain uses TRBV5-1 and TRBJ1-6, with D unresolved. The source is a woman in her 40s in good health. DNA for the CDR3: TGCGCCACCAAAAGCTCCTATAATTCACCCCTCCACTTT. Its protein is CATKSSYNSPLHF.